The next 16 T cell receptor beta chains were all read from a single sample in a study of technical replicates of blood from a few donors. This table comes from immunoSEQ multiplex PCR, and its TCRdb copy is limited to in-frame clones, with some not included. Altogether approximately 70,000 clones are present, 95% to 97% being singletons, with the ten largest covering around 0.29%. What was sequenced was T cells isolated from PBMCs. These receptors came from a human donor in good health.

The genes are TRBV4-3 and TRBJ2-3; TRBD1 might be the D (6 bases). There are 16 residues in the CDR3. Trimming pared 4 bases from V and 2 bases from J, leaving 16 bases between. Germline CDR1 reads LGHNA; CDR2 reads YSLEER. CDR3 in amino acids: CASSPARTGTTDTQYF. CDR3 nucleotide sequence: TGCGCCAGCAGCCCCGCCCGCACAGGGACCACAGATACGCAGTATTTT.

V gene TRBV2 combines with J gene TRBJ2-1; D is perhaps TRBD2 (5 bases). Looked up from germline, CDR1 is SNHLY and CDR2 is FYNNEI. The CDR3 contains 15 residues. V lost 3 bases to trimming and J lost 2 bases, with 11 bases between them. The CDR3 spells CASSEVGGPYNEQFF. CDR3 DNA: TGTGCCAGCAGTGAGGTAGGAGGCCCCTACAATGAGCAGTTCTTC.

This chain connects TRBV11-2 to TRBJ2-1, with TRBD2 matching over 8 bases. Germline-derived CDR1 and CDR2 are SGHAT and FQNNGV. The CDR3 runs 13 residues. With 4 bases clipped from V and 12 bases from J, the junction kept 8 bases outside the gene matches. CDR3 sequence: CASSSRNGRGQFF. The CDR3 nucleotides read TGTGCCAGCAGCTCAAGAAACGGGAGGGGGCAGTTCTTC.

This chain's CDR3 is CASSSYREFSYEQYF. The CDR3 DNA is TGTGCCAGCAGCTCCTACAGGGAGTTCTCCTACGAGCAGTACTTC. The chain links TRBV5-6 to TRBJ2-7; a possible D gene is TRBD1 (6 bases). Germline CDR1 SGHDT, CDR2 YYEEEE. V dropped 3 bases and J dropped 0 bases, with 13 bases sitting between them. The CDR3 loop spans 15 amino acids.

The chain recombines TRBV4-2 with TRBJ2-7; D not certain. V lost 1 base to trimming and J lost 4 bases, with 5 bases between them. The CDR3 runs 12 residues. The germline CDR1 and CDR2 sequences are LGHNA and YNFKEQ. This CDR3 reads CASSQAPYEQYF. The CDR3 DNA reads TGTGCCAGCAGCCAAGCCCCATACGAGCAGTACTTC.

The chain is built from TRBV10-1 and TRBJ1-2; TRBD1 matches at 7 bases. The CDR3 runs 13 residues. Germline CDR1 and CDR2: WNHNN and SYGVQD (reference sequence). Trimming took 4 bases from V and 8 from J; bases not matched to a gene: 7. The CDR3 sequence: CASSGNRGGGYTF. The CDR3 nucleotides read TGCGCCAGCAGTGGGAACAGGGGAGGAGGCTACACCTTC.

The genes are TRBV7-6 and TRBJ1-4; D possibly corresponds to TRBD1 (5 bases). Germline values: CDR1 SGHVS, CDR2 FNYEAQ. The CDR3 consists of 17 residues. V lost 4 bases and J 0 bases, leaving 15 bases between the germline ends. The CDR3 nucleotides read TGTGCCAGCAGCTCAGCGGTAGGCAGGGCAACTAATGAAAAACTGTTTTTT. Encoded protein: CASSSAVGRATNEKLFF.

The chain uses TRBV29-1 and TRBJ2-2; weak D call: TRBD2 (5 bases). Germline CDR1 and CDR2: SQVTM and ANQGSEA. V lost 7 bases and J 9 bases, leaving 12 bases between the germline ends. The CDR3 runs 11 residues. As DNA, the CDR3 is TGCAGCGCCGAGGGCAGGCGGGAGCTGTTTTTT. Translated: CSAEGRRELFF.

This chain uses TRBV6-1 with TRBJ1-5; no firm D call. Germline CDR1 is MNHNS and CDR2 is SASEGT. Trimming took 4 bases from V and 6 from J, leaving 10 bases between them. This CDR3 is built from 13 residues. The CDR3 loop reads CASSAEEGQPQHF. Here the CDR3 DNA reads TGTGCCAGCAGTGCGGAGGAAGGTCAGCCCCAGCATTTT.

The J gene is TRBJ2-3, the V gene TRBV6-1; the D gene is possibly TRBD1 (5 bases). In germline, CDR1 is MNHNS, CDR2 SASEGT. The CDR3 extends over 17 amino acids. Deletions cut 4 bases from V and 1 base from J, with 18 bases between. CDR3 region: CASSAQRTRAGTDTQYF. CDR3 bases: TGTGCCAGCAGTGCCCAACGGACCAGGGCGGGCACAGATACGCAGTATTTT.

This clone was seen once. The chain carries TRBV27 and TRBJ2-2; 15 nucleotides line up with TRBD2. CDR1 is MNHEY, CDR2 SMNVEV, per germline (reference sequence). After removal of 7 bases from V and 5 bases from J, the junction contained 5 bases not matched to a gene. CDR3 length equals 16 residues. The CDR3 is CASMGLAGGETGELFF. The CDR3 nucleotides read TGTGCCAGCATGGGACTAGCGGGAGGTGAGACCGGGGAGCTGTTTTTT.

V usage is TRBV6-5 and J usage is TRBJ2-5; D remains ambiguous. The germline V and J ends were trimmed by 6 bases and 5 bases, with 7 bases remaining between them. This CDR3 has 11 residues. The germline V gene has CDR1 MNHEY and CDR2 SVGAGI. CDR3: CASSQSETQYF. CDR3 sequence (DNA): TGTGCCAGCAGCCAGTCCGAGACCCAGTACTTC.

With respect to this clone: This CDR3 is also generated by other DNA sequences in the sample. The chain carries TRBV6-5 and TRBJ1-4; 7 bases line up with TRBD1. The ends lost 0 bases at V and 5 bases at J; junction bases unmatched: 0. CDR1 and CDR2 (germline): MNHEY, SVGAGI. The CDR3 loop spans 14 amino acids. CDR3 nucleotide sequence: TGTGCCAGCAGTTACTCGACAGGGAATGAAAAACTGTTTTTT. Encoded protein: CASSYSTGNEKLFF.

CDR3 residues: CASSKGQGYQPQHF. The CDR3 DNA sequence: TGTGCCAGCAGCAAAGGACAGGGGTATCAGCCCCAGCATTTT. The chain couples TRBV7-8 to TRBJ1-5; 9 bases match TRBD1. This CDR3 is 14 amino acids long. Trimming removed 5 bases from V and 5 bases from J; junction bases left unmatched: 4. CDR1 is SGHVS, CDR2 FQNEAQ, per germline.

The chain is built from TRBV21-1 and TRBJ2-7; TRBD2, the table's D call, lacks a check against the DNA. TRBV21-1 counts as a pseudogene. This CDR3 region has 16 residues. For the CDR3, the DNA is TGTGCCAGCAGCAAAGTGATCGCTAGCAGAACCTACGAGCAGTACTTC. Amino acids: CASSKVIASRTYEQYF.

The chain combines TRBV5-1 with TRBJ1-4; 8 bases are a match to TRBD1. The CDR3 covers 15 residues. Germline loops: CDR1 SGHRS, CDR2 YFSETQ. The V segment lost 4 bases and the J segment 1 base; nucleotides outside the gene matches: 3. The CDR3 sequence: CASSGGQGTNEKLFF. The CDR3 coding sequence is TGCGCCAGCAGCGGAGGACAGGGAACTAATGAAAAACTGTTTTTT.